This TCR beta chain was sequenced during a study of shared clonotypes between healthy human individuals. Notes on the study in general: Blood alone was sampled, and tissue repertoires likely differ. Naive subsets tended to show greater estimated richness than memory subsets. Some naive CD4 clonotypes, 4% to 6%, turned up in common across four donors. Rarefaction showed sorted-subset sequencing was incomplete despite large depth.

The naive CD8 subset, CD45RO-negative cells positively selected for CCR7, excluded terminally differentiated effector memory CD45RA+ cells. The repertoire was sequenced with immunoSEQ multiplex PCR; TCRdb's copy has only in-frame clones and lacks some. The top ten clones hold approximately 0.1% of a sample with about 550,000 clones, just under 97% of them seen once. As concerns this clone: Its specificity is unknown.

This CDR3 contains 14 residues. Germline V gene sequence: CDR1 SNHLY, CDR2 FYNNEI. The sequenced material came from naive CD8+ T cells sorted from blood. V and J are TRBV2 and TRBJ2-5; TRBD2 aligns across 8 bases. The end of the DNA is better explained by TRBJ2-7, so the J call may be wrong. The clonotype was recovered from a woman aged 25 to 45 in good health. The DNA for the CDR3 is TGTGCCAGCAGTGAGAATGGCGGGAGGTACGAGCAGTACTTC. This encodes CASSENGGRYEQYF.